A single sample gave rise to the 25 T cell receptor beta chains below, sequenced in a study of blood T cell repertoires in COVID-19 (dated by TCRdb to the early 2020s). Library preparation was by the immunoSEQ multiplex PCR assay. Sourced from immuneACCESS, this table was stored by TCRdb with only in-frame sequences that have V and J called. A share of the clones is absent; for the studies checked, an unresolved V gene accounts for under half, and the remainder has no known explanation. The sample records 200,000 or so clones, about 88% of which are singletons. Of the sample, about 2.1% falls within the top ten clones. Sequencing was performed on peripheral blood. All receptors derive from a man in his sixties or seventies with active or convalescent COVID-19.

The rearrangement links TRBV24-1 to TRBJ2-1; 13 nucleotides line up with TRBD2. From germline, CDR1 is KGHDR and CDR2 SFDVKD. The length of the CDR3 is 14 residues. Losses at the gene ends were 7 bases for V and 7 bases for J; bases not matched to a gene: 3. The CDR3 here is CATRTSGRGNEQFF. CDR3 DNA sequence: TGTGCCACCAGAACTAGCGGGAGGGGGAATGAGCAGTTCTTC.

The V call is TRBV9, the J call TRBJ2-3; 10 bases are shared with TRBD2. Germline CDR1 SGDLS, CDR2 YYNGEE. Germline trimming cut 4 bases from V and 3 bases from J; bases unmatched to any gene: 11. The CDR3 sequence is 17 residues long. The DNA for the CDR3 is TGTGCCAGCAGCCCGAACCCGGGACTAGCGAGGACAGATACGCAGTATTTT. Translating it yields CASSPNPGLARTDTQYF.

The rearrangement joins TRBV28 to TRBJ2-1, with D tentatively TRBD2 (6 bases). This CDR3 is built from 14 residues. V lost 2 bases, J lost 5 bases, and 10 bases lay in between. Germline CDR1 MDHEN, CDR2 SYDVKM. CDR3 loop: CASSLGGAHNEQFF. CDR3 nucleotide sequence: TGTGCCAGCAGTTTAGGAGGGGCCCACAATGAGCAGTTCTTC.

CDR3 amino acids: CASSQLSGWETQYF. CDR3 bases: TGTGCCAGCAGCCAACTGTCGGGGTGGGAGACCCAGTACTTC. The V call is TRBV3-1 (or the pseudogene TRBV3-2), the J call TRBJ2-5; TRBD2 is a possible D gene (5 bases). V was clipped by 2 bases and J by 5 bases, with 12 bases between them. Germline CDR1 is LGHDT and CDR2 is YNNKEL (reference sequence). CDR3 length equals 14 residues.

This chain connects TRBV7-9 to TRBJ2-7; D is unclear. Trimming shortened V by 5 bases and J by 3 bases, and 11 bases separated the two germline ends. Germline CDR1 SEHNR, CDR2 FQNEAQ (reference sequence). The CDR3 consists of 13 residues. The CDR3 region is CASSPDNIYEQYF. In DNA form, the CDR3 reads TGTGCCAGCAGCCCCGACAATATCTACGAGCAGTACTTC.

The chain couples TRBV14 to TRBJ2-1, with TRBD1 matching 8 bases. V dropped 4 bases and J dropped 13; count of bases not matched to a gene: 9. This CDR3 is 13 amino acids long. Germline lookup yields CDR1 SGHDN and CDR2 FVKESK. The CDR3 DNA reads as TGTGCCAGCAGCCCATACCCAGGGGGCGGACAGTTCTTC. Its protein is CASSPYPGGGQFF. Drawing the rest from reference TRBV14 and TRBJ2-1, the complete variable domain is EAGVTQFPSHSVIEKGQTVTLRCDPISGHDNLYWYRRVMGKEIKFLLHFVKESKQDESGMPNNRFLAERTGGTYSTLKVQPAELEDSGVYFCASSPYPGGGQFFGPGTRLTVL.

The chain is built from TRBV6-5 and TRBJ2-5, with TRBD1 identical over 8 bases. Germline trimming cut 9 bases from V and 2 bases from J; bases unmatched to any gene: 11. There are 15 residues in the CDR3. Germline-derived CDR1 and CDR2 are MNHEY and SVGAGI. DNA of the CDR3: TGTGCCAGTAATAATCAGGGGGCCATACAAGAGACCCAGTACTTC. Translated, it gives CASNNQGAIQETQYF.

V is TRBV7-2 and J is TRBJ1-2; no clear D. Germline CDR1 and CDR2: SGHTA and FQGNSA. The CDR3 is made up of 14 amino acids. The ends were cut back, 4 bases at V and 3 bases at J, with 12 bases in the middle. In DNA, the CDR3 is TGTGCCAGCAGCTCTGGAACGAGGCACTATGGCTACACCTTC. Encoded protein: CASSSGTRHYGYTF.

This clone was seen ten or more times. The CDR3 protein is CASSHPSANTEAFF. The CDR3 nucleotides are TGTGCCAGCAGCCACCCCAGCGCAAACACTGAAGCTTTCTTT. The chain carries TRBV13 and TRBJ1-1; D is unclear. Germline assignment: CDR1 PRHDT and CDR2 FYEKMQ (reference sequence). V was pared by 5 bases and J by 2 bases, with 12 bases between. The CDR3 contains 14 residues.

The chain couples TRBV19 to TRBJ1-2; 9 positions match TRBD1. The CDR3 spans 14 residues. Germline loops: CDR1 LNHDA, CDR2 SQIVND (reference sequence). J was trimmed by 8 bases and V by 5 bases; bases with no gene match: 9. CDR3 protein: CASSPGQGTGGYTF. In nucleotides, the CDR3 is TGTGCCAGTAGTCCCGGACAGGGGACTGGGGGCTACACCTTC.

The chain uses TRBV18 and TRBJ2-5; the D is unclear. Germline loops: CDR1 KGHSH, CDR2 LQKENI. The CDR3 spans 12 residues. The germline V and J ends were trimmed by 2 bases and 5 bases, with 6 bases remaining between them. The CDR3 protein is CASSPIRETQYF. CDR3 DNA: TGTGCCAGCTCACCAATCCGGGAGACCCAGTACTTC.

The CDR3 protein is CASSATGTVQGGNTIYF. In nucleotides, the CDR3 is TGTGCCAGCAGCGCAACCGGGACAGTTCAAGGTGGGAACACCATATATTTT. The chain couples TRBV7-2 to TRBJ1-3; 7 bases map to TRBD1. Germline values: CDR1 SGHTA, CDR2 FQGNSA. V was clipped by 5 bases and J by 7 bases; unmatched bases: 17. CDR3 length: 17 residues. Variable domain in full (rest from reference TRBV7-2 and TRBJ1-3): GAGVSQSPSNKVTEKGKDVELRCDPISGHTALYWYRQSLGQGLEFLIYFQGNSAPDKSGLPSDRFSAERTGGSVSTLTIQRTQQEDSAVYLCASSATGTVQGGNTIYFGEGSWLTVV.

CDR3 region: CASSKGRGGRFNEQFF. For the CDR3, the DNA is TGTGCCAGCAGTAAGGGGCGGGGCGGGCGATTCAATGAGCAGTTCTTC. The chain recombines TRBV6-2 or TRBV6-3 with TRBJ2-1, with a possible D match to TRBD2 (6 bases). Germline loops: CDR1 MNHEY, CDR2 SVGEGT. This CDR3 is built from 16 residues. V was shortened by 5 bases and J by 6 bases, with 20 bases between the two germline ends.

The V call is TRBV30, the J call TRBJ2-7; 7 bases line up with TRBD1. Germline-derived CDR1 and CDR2 are GTSNPN and SVGIG (reference sequence). This CDR3 has 14 residues. The ends lost 2 bases at V and 3 bases at J; junction bases unmatched: 7. CDR3 nucleotide sequence: TGTGCCTGGAGTTTGTCAGGGGGTCTCTACGAGCAGTACTTC. Residues: CAWSLSGGLYEQYF.

The V and J genes are TRBV28 and TRBJ2-7; 11 bases align to TRBD1. The CDR3 totals 15 residues. With 1 base clipped from V and 5 bases from J, the junction kept 4 bases outside the gene matches. Germline V gene sequence: CDR1 MDHEN, CDR2 SYDVKM. The CDR3 nucleotides read TGTGCCAGCAGTTTATTGGGACAGGGGGGTCACGAGCAGTACTTC. The encoded protein is CASSLLGQGGHEQYF.

The chain recombines TRBV19 with TRBJ2-6; D perhaps matches TRBD2 (6 bases). V lost 4 bases, J lost 0 bases, and 13 bases lay in between. CDR3 length: 17 amino acids. Germline loops: CDR1 LNHDA, CDR2 SQIVND (reference sequence). The CDR3 nucleotides read TGTGCCAGTAGTAGTGGACCGCGGGGCTCTGGGGCCAACGTCCTGACTTTC. Translating gives CASSSGPRGSGANVLTF. The complete variable domain, with remaining parts taken from reference TRBV19 and TRBJ2-6, reads DGGITQSPKYLFRKEGQNVTLSCEQNLNHDAMYWYRQDPGQGLRLIYYSQIVNDFQKGDIAEGYSVSREKKESFPLTVTSAQKNPTAFYLCASSSGPRGSGANVLTFGAGSRLTVL.

The chain couples TRBV28 to TRBJ1-2; no clear D gene. Trimming shortened V by 3 bases and J by 2 bases, and 7 bases separated the two germline ends. CDR1 MDHEN and CDR2 SYDVKM come from the germline V gene. CDR3 length: 13 residues. CDR3 DNA: TGTGCCAGCAGTTTGGCGGGGAACTATGGCTACACCTTC. Protein sequence: CASSLAGNYGYTF.

The gene calls are TRBV30 and TRBJ2-1; TRBD2 matches at 8 bases. J was trimmed by 2 bases and V by 7 bases; bases with no gene match: 4. This CDR3 has 13 residues. Germline-derived CDR1 and CDR2 are GTSNPN and SVGIG (reference sequence). DNA of the CDR3: TGTGCCTACGCGGGACTAGCCTACAATGAGCAGTTCTTC. It codes for CAYAGLAYNEQFF.

The chain carries TRBV9 and TRBJ2-2; D not certain. Trimming took off 0 bases at V and 3 bases at J, with 9 bases between the two ends. CDR1 and CDR2 from the germline V gene are SGDLS and YYNGEE. The length of the CDR3 is 15 residues. The CDR3 nucleotides read TGTGCCAGCAGCGTAGAGCCCCGGTACACCGGGGAGCTGTTTTTT. The encoded protein is CASSVEPRYTGELFF.

The chain has TRBV10-3 and TRBJ2-7; unclear D gene. V was shortened by 7 bases and J by 6 bases, with 13 bases between the two germline ends. CDR3 length: 12 residues. Looked up from germline, CDR1 is ENHRY and CDR2 is SYGVKD. The CDR3 DNA is TGTGCCATCAATCCCATTAGAGGCGAGCAGTACTTC. As protein: CAINPIRGEQYF.

The count of this clone is one. V usage is TRBV4-3 and J usage is TRBJ1-6, with a tentative D call TRBD1 (5 bases). The germline V and J ends were trimmed by 0 bases and 1 base, with 10 bases remaining between them. The CDR3 length is 17 residues. Germline V gene sequence: CDR1 LGHNA, CDR2 YSLEER. The CDR3 sequence is CASSQDLGLSYNSPLHF. CDR3 DNA sequence: TGCGCCAGCAGCCAAGATCTGGGGCTTTCCTATAATTCACCCCTCCACTTT.

J is TRBJ1-2 and V is TRBV19; no firm D call. The CDR3 sequence is 12 residues long. Trimming removed 6 bases at V and 8 bases at J, with 13 bases between. Germline V gene lookup returns CDR1 LNHDA and CDR2 SQIVND (reference sequence). The CDR3 coding sequence is TGTGCCAGTAGCGAATCTATGGTGGGCTACACCTTC. Its translation is CASSESMVGYTF.

The chain links TRBV6-5 to TRBJ1-1; the match to TRBD1 covers 9 bases. Germline V gives CDR1 MNHEY, CDR2 SVGAGI. This CDR3 is built from 14 residues. The V segment lost 8 bases and the J segment 1 base; nucleotides outside the gene matches: 5. CDR3: CASPRTGANTEAFF. The CDR3 DNA sequence: TGTGCCAGCCCCCGGACAGGGGCGAACACTGAAGCTTTCTTT.

The chain combines TRBV4-1 with TRBJ1-1; 10 bases map to TRBD1. The CDR3 spans 15 residues. Germline trimming cut 1 base from V and 7 bases from J; bases unmatched to any gene: 6. Germline loops: CDR1 MGHRA, CDR2 YSYEKL. CDR3 amino acids: CASSQARQGAVEAFF. In DNA, the CDR3 is TGCGCCAGCAGCCAAGCAAGACAGGGGGCGGTTGAAGCTTTCTTT.

The rearrangement links TRBV6-5 to TRBJ2-7; weak D call: TRBD2 (6 bases). The CDR3 consists of 12 residues. Trimming pared 2 bases from V and 9 bases from J, leaving 11 bases between. Germline V gene sequence: CDR1 MNHEY, CDR2 SVGAGI. The CDR3 region is CASSYDLGGQYF. CDR3 nucleotide sequence: TGTGCCAGCAGTTACGATCTGGGAGGGCAGTACTTC.